This is a list of T cell receptor beta chains from one sample in a study of blood T cell repertoires in COVID-19. Sequencing was performed with immunoSEQ multiplex PCR; in TCRdb, only in-frame clones are kept and a portion is missing. The repertoire holds about 280,000 clones, with over 85% as singletons. The sample consisted of peripheral blood. The receptors derive from a woman in her twenties or thirties with COVID-19, enrolled during active disease. Each CDR3 is given with its conserved first and last residue. The D gene is left open where the match is weak. Expanded clones are given a class, and other clones once, few, many or no size at all.

TRBV6-6	TRBJ1-5	.	TRBD1	TGTGCCAGCAGTTACTCCGGGACAGGGGGAAATCAGCCCCAGCATTTT	CASSYSGTGGNQPQHF
TRBV5-1	TRBJ1-2	.	.	TGCGCCAGCAGCTTAGAAGGGGAAACCTATGGCTACACCTTC	CASSLEGETYGYTF
TRBV5-1	TRBJ2-2	.	TRBD2	TGCGCCAGCAGCCCCTTAGCGGGAGTGGGAACCGGGGAGCTGTTTTTT	CASSPLAGVGTGELFF
TRBV3-1/TRBV3-2	TRBJ2-5	.	TRBD1	TGTGCCAGCAGCCACGTAGGACAGGTAGTACAAGAGACCCAGTACTTC	CASSHVGQVVQETQYF
TRBV7-7	TRBJ2-2	few	.	TGTGCCAGCAGCCAACAGGCCCAAGGCACCGGGGAGCTGTTTTTT	CASSQQAQGTGELFF
TRBV28	TRBJ1-2	.	.	TGTGCCAGCAGGGTCCAGGGTTACTATGGCTACACCTTC	CASRVQGYYGYTF
TRBV5-1	TRBJ2-5	.	TRBD2	TGCGCCAGCAGCTTCGCCGGGACTAGCGAGGAGACCCAGTACTTC	CASSFAGTSEETQYF
TRBV6-5	TRBJ2-7	.	TRBD1	TGTGCCAGCAGTTACGCGACGGGACAGTCCTACGAGCAGTACTTC	CASSYATGQSYEQYF
TRBV2	TRBJ2-2	.	.	TGTGCCAGCAGTCCCTACCCCACCGGGGAGCTGTTTTTT	CASSPYPTGELFF
TRBV23-1	TRBJ2-7	.	.	TGCGCCAGCTCCCAGGGCTGCGAGCAGTACTTC	CASSQGCEQYF
TRBV7-8	TRBJ1-1	.	.	TGTGCCAGCAGCTTAGTTTGGGTTGATCAGGGGACGTGGGTCACTGAAGCTTTCTTT	CASSLVWVDQGTWVTEAFF
TRBV3-1/TRBV3-2	TRBJ1-1	few	.	TGTGCCAGCAGCCAAGATGTTGGCGGAGCTTTCTTT	CASSQDVGGAFF
TRBV27	TRBJ2-1	.	TRBD2	TGTGCCAGCAATCAAGCCGGGACTAGCGGGTTCAATGAGCAGTTCTTC	CASNQAGTSGFNEQFF
TRBV27	TRBJ1-5	.	TRBD1	TGTGCCAGCAGTCCGACAGGGTGGAGCAATCAGCCCCAGCATTTT	CASSPTGWSNQPQHF
TRBV2	TRBJ1-1	.	.	TGTGCCAGCAGTGGCGGGATTGAAGCTTTCTTT	CASSGGIEAFF
TRBV6-1	TRBJ1-2	.	TRBD1	TGTGCCAGCAGTGAAGCCTCAGAGGGGGCGCAGGGTGGCTACACCTTC	CASSEASEGAQGGYTF
TRBV6-5	TRBJ2-1	.	.	TGTGCCAGCAGTTACCCGGACAGCCTGGCGGAGCAGTTCTTC	CASSYPDSLAEQFF
TRBV5-1	TRBJ2-5	.	TRBD1	TGCGCCAGCAGTGGACAGGCTCAAGAGACCCAGTACTTC	CASSGQAQETQYF
TRBV10-3	TRBJ1-3	.	.	TGTGCCATCAGTGAGTTGAGCAATTCTGGAAACACCATATATTTT	CAISELSNSGNTIYF
TRBV7-2	TRBJ2-1	.	TRBD2	TGTGCCAGCAGCTTAGCGCCCAGCGGGGGCTACAATGAGCAGTTCTTC	CASSLAPSGGYNEQFF
TRBV19	TRBJ2-7	.	.	TGTGCCAGTAGTAACGGCCTGAGGCGCGAGCAGTACTTC	CASSNGLRREQYF
TRBV27	TRBJ2-1	.	.	TGTGCCAGCGCACCCGGGCAGGGGAGATCCTACAATGAGCAGTTCTTC	CASAPGQGRSYNEQFF
TRBV29-1	TRBJ2-1	.	.	TGCAGCGTTGAAGATCGAAACGGCTACAATGAGCAGTTCTTC	CSVEDRNGYNEQFF
TRBV7-6	TRBJ2-1	.	.	TGTGCCAGCAGCTTCTTAGGAGGGGGGGCCTACAATGAGCAGTTCTTC	CASSFLGGGAYNEQFF
TRBV3-1/TRBV3-2	TRBJ1-5	.	.	TGTGCCAGCAGCCAAGATTGGCGGCAGCCCCAGCATTTT	CASSQDWRQPQHF
TRBV4-1	TRBJ1-6	.	.	TGCGCCAGCAGCCCACCCGGGGGTAATTCACCCCTCCACTTT	CASSPPGGNSPLHF
TRBV19	TRBJ2-2	once	TRBD2	TGTGCCAGTAGTCTACCCGGACTAGCGGGGGAGGCCGGGGAGCTGTTTTTT	CASSLPGLAGEAGELFF
TRBV5-8	TRBJ1-4	.	.	TGTGCCAGCGGTGGGAGTAATGAAAAACTGTTTTTT	CASGGSNEKLFF
TRBV12-3/TRBV12-4	TRBJ1-1	.	TRBD1	TGTGCCAGCAGACAGACAGGGCGAGCTTTCTTT	CASRQTGRAFF
TRBV30	TRBJ2-7	.	.	TGTGCCTGGGGGGGCCGGCAGGGGTCCTACGAGCAGTACTTC	CAWGGRQGSYEQYF
TRBV6-5	TRBJ2-7	.	.	TGTGCCAGCAGTCAGCGATATGGGTCCTACGAGCAGTACTTC	CASSQRYGSYEQYF
TRBV6-5	TRBJ1-2	.	.	TGTGCCAGCAGTTACCGCCTTCCCGGGGGCTACACCTTC	CASSYRLPGGYTF
TRBV2	TRBJ1-2	.	.	TGTGCCAGCAGGCCGGACACCTATGGCTACACCTTC	CASRPDTYGYTF
TRBV5-1	TRBJ2-7	once	.	TGCGCCAGCAGCTCGCGGAGGGGTTCTGGAGAGCAGTACTTC	CASSSRRGSGEQYF
TRBV24-1	TRBJ1-5	.	.	TGTGCCACCAGTGATTTGCTTAGCAATCAGCCCCAGCATTTT	CATSDLLSNQPQHF
TRBV27	TRBJ1-3	.	.	TGTGCCAGCTCCTTGACGGGGATCTCTGGAAACACCATATATTTT	CASSLTGISGNTIYF
TRBV4-1	TRBJ2-3	.	TRBD1	TGCGCCAGCAGCCGAGGGGGCAGGGGGCGCGAGGATACGCAGTATTTT	CASSRGGRGREDTQYF
TRBV7-6	TRBJ1-1	.	TRBD1	TGTGCCAGCAGCGCCGACAGGGGGGTACACACTGAAGCTTTCTTT	CASSADRGVHTEAFF
TRBV6-5	TRBJ1-6	.	TRBD1	TGTGCCAGCGACAGGGGGCTCTCCTATAATTCACCCCTCCACTTT	CASDRGLSYNSPLHF
TRBV4-1	TRBJ1-5	.	.	TGCGCCAGCAGCCTTGGGCAGGGGAGTCAGCCCCAGCATTTT	CASSLGQGSQPQHF
TRBV5-1	TRBJ2-5	once	TRBD2	TGCGCCCGCAGCGGGGGCGGGGGGGAAGAGACCCAGTACTTC	CARSGGGGEETQYF
TRBV19	TRBJ1-5	.	.	TGTGCCAGTAGGGCCGGGGGGCTGAGCAATCAGCCCCAGCATTTT	CASRAGGLSNQPQHF
TRBV24-1	TRBJ1-5	.	TRBD1	TGTGCCACCAGTGGGACCGGGACAGGGGATCAGCCCCAGCATTTT	CATSGTGTGDQPQHF